The source of this T cell receptor (beta chain) is a study of Ad26.COV2.S vaccination and SARS-CoV-2 variants. Study results and limitations: Placebo recipients showed lower spike-specific TCR breadth than vaccinees. The analyses of TCR breadth and depth may have understated the size of total T cell responses.

Documented treatment: some 20 received Ad26.COV2.S at low or high dose, single or two shots; roughly 5 received placebo; per-sample allocation not given. Samples were taken on day 63 after the first vaccine or placebo injection. This vaccine is an Ad26 vector that expresses the Wuhan-strain SARS-CoV-2 spike. This clone was counted a single time. The antigen is not known. Trimming took 1 base from V and 7 from J, leaving 5 bases between them. This CDR3 is built from 12 residues. Assay used: immunoSEQ multiplex PCR; TCRdb lists only in-frame clones, some missing. The sample lists 360,000 or so clones; around 86% were seen once.

The source was peripheral blood, collected in a trial of Ad26.COV2.S vaccine versus placebo. This sequence joins TRBV12-3 or TRBV12-4 and TRBJ2-1; D remains unclear. The sequence was obtained from a person between 18 and 65 years old who received the Ad26.COV2.S COVID-19 vaccine or a placebo. The DNA for the CDR3 is TGTGCCAGCAGTTTAGGGCCGAATGAGCAGTTCTTC. As protein: CASSLGPNEQFF.